This record covers a single T cell receptor (beta chain). These data are taken from a study of blood T cell repertoires in COVID-19. Whole-study context: Sites in the United States, Italy and Spain provided acute and convalescent COVID-19 samples. The cDNA or gDNA used as material had been derived from T cells, B-cell-depleted T cells, or PBMCs.

The CDR3 loop spans 15 amino acids. Losses at the gene ends were 4 bases for V and 4 bases for J; bases not matched to a gene: 8. From germline, CDR1 is SGHKS and CDR2 YYEKEE (reference sequence). Study processing details: Using reference gene primer amplification, nucleated cell counts were estimated. Profiling relied on immunoSEQ multiplex PCR, and the TCRdb table lists in-frame clones only, not all of them. V, J and clone size derive from that table, while D and trimming were established from the DNA sequence. The sample consists of 400,000 to 550,000 clones, approximately 90% of them appearing once.

The receptor's source is a woman aged 25 to 45 with acute or convalescent COVID-19. V and J are TRBV5-5 and TRBJ1-5, with 7 nucleotides matching TRBD1. Input material: peripheral blood. CDR3 region: CASSISGTENQPQHF. The CDR3 DNA reads as TGTGCCAGCAGCATCTCCGGGACAGAGAATCAGCCCCAGCATTTT.